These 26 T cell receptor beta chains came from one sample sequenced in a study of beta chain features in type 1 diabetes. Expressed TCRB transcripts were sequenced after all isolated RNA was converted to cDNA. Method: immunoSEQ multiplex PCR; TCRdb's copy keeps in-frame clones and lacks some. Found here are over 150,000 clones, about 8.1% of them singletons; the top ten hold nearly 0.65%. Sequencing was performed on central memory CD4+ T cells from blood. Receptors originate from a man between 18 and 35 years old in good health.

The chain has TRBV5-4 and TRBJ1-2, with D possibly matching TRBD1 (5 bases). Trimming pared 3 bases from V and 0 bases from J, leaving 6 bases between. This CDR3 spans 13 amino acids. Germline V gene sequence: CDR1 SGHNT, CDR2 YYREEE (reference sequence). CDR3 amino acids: CASSSGSNYGYTF. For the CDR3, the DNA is TGTGCCAGCAGCTCAGGGTCTAACTATGGCTACACCTTC.

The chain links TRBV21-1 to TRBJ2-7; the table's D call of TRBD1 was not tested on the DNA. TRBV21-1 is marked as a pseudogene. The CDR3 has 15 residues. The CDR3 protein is CASSNARGQSYEQYF. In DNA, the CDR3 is TGTGCCAGCAGCAACGCGAGGGGACAGAGCTACGAGCAGTACTTC.

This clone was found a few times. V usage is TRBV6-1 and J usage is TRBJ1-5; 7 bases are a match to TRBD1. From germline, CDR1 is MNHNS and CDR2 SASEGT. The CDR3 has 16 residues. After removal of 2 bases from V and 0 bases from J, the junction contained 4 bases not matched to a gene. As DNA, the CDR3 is TGTGCCAGCAGTGAAACGACAGGGTATAGCAATCAGCCCCAGCATTTT. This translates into CASSETTGYSNQPQHF.

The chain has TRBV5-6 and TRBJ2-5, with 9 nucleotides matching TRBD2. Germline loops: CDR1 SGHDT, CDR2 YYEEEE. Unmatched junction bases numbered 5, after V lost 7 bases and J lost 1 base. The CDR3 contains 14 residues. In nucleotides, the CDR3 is TGTGCCAGCCAGGGACTAGCCGCCCAAGAGACCCAGTACTTC. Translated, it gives CASQGLAAQETQYF.

The CDR3 DNA reads as TGTGCCAGCAGCTTACCCACACAGCTCTATGGCTACACCTTC. This translates into CASSLPTQLYGYTF. The chain couples TRBV5-6 to TRBJ1-2; D is ambiguous. This CDR3 has 14 residues. Germline V gene lookup returns CDR1 SGHDT and CDR2 YYEEEE. V lost 2 bases to trimming and J lost 4 bases, with 12 bases between them.

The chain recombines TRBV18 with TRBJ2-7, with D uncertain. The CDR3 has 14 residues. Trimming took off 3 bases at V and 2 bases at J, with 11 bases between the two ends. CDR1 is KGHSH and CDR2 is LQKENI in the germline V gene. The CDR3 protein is CASSPGFQTYEQYF. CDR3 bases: TGTGCCAGCTCACCTGGTTTTCAGACCTACGAGCAGTACTTC.

CDR3 amino acids: CAAEENEKLFF. CDR3 bases: TGTGCCGCGGAAGAAAATGAAAAACTGTTTTTT. This chain connects TRBV5-8 to TRBJ1-4; D gene uncertain. Germline V gene data show CDR1 as SGHTS and CDR2 as YDEGEE. This CDR3 is 11 amino acids long. Trimming stripped 10 bases from V and 5 bases from J, with 9 bases between.

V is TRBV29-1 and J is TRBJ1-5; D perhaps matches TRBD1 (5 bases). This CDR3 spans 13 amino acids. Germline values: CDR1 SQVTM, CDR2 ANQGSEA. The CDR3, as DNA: TGCACGGGGGTTGGCCACCGGGGTCAGCCCCAGCATTTT. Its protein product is CTGVGHRGQPQHF.

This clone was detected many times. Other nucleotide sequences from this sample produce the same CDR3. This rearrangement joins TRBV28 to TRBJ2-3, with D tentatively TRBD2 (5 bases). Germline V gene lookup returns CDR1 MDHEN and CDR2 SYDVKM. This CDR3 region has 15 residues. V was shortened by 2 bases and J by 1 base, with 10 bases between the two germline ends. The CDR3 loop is CASSLLGGGTDTQYF. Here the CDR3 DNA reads TGTGCCAGCAGTTTACTAGGAGGTGGCACAGATACGCAGTATTTT.

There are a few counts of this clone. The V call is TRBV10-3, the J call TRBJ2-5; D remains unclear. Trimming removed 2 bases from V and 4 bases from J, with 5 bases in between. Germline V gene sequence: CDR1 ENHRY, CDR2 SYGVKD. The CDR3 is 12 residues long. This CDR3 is CAISEPGETQYF. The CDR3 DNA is TGTGCCATCAGTGAGCCGGGAGAGACCCAGTACTTC.

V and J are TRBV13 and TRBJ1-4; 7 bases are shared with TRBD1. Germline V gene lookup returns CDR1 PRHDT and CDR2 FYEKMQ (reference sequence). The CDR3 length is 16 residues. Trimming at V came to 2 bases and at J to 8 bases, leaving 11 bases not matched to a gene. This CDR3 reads CASSLMFGTVLEKLFF. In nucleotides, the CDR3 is TGTGCCAGCAGCTTAATGTTCGGGACAGTGCTCGAAAAACTGTTTTTT.

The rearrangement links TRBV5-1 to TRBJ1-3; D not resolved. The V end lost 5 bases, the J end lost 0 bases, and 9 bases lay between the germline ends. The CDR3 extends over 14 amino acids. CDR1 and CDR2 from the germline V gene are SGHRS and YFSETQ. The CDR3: CASSPDNSGNTIYF. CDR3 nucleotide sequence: TGCGCCAGCAGTCCAGACAACTCTGGAAACACCATATATTTT.

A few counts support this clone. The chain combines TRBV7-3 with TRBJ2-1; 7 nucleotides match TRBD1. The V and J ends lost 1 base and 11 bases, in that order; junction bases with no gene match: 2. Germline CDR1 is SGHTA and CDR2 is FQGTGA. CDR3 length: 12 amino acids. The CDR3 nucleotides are TGTGCCAGCAGCTTAAGGGACAGTCAGCAGTTCTTC. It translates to CASSLRDSQQFF.

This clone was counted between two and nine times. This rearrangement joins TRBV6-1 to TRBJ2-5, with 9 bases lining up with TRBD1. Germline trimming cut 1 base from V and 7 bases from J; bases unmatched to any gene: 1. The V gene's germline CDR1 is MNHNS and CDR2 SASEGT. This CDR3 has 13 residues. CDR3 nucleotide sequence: TGTGCCAGCAGTGAAGGACAGGGGGGGACCCAGTACTTC. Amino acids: CASSEGQGGTQYF.

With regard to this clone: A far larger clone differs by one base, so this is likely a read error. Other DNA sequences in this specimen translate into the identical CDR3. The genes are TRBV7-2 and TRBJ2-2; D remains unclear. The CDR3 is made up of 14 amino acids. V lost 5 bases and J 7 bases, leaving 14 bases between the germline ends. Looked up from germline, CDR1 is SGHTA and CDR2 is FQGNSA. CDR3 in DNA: TGTGCCAGCAGCCAAGATCGGTTCGGCGGGGAGCTGTTTTTT. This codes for CASSQDRFGGELFF.

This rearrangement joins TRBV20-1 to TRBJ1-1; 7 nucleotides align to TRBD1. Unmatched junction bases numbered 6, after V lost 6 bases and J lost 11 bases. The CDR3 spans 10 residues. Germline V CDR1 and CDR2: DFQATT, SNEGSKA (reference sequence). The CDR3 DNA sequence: TGCAGTGCGGAACAGGGGTCTGCTTTCTTT. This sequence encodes CSAEQGSAFF.

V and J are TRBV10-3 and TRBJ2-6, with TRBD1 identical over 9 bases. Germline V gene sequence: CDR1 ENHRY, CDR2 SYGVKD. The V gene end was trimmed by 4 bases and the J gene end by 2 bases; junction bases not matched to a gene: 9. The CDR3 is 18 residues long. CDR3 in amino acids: CAISGDSGQGTGANVLTF. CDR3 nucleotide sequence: TGTGCCATCAGTGGGGACTCAGGACAGGGGACTGGGGCCAACGTCCTGACTTTC.

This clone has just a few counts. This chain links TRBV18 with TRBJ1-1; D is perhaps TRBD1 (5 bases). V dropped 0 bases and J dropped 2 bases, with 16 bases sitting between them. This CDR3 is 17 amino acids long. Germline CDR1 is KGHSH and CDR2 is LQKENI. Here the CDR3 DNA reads TGTGCCAGCTCACCACCAATTGGGCAGGGTGGCAACACTGAAGCTTTCTTT. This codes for CASSPPIGQGGNTEAFF. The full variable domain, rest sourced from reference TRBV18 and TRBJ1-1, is NAGVMQNPRHLVRRRGQEARLRCSPMKGHSHVYWYRQLPEEGLKFMVYLQKENIIDESGMPKERFSAEFPKEGPSILRIQQVVRGDSAAYFCASSPPIGQGGNTEAFFGQGTRLTVV.

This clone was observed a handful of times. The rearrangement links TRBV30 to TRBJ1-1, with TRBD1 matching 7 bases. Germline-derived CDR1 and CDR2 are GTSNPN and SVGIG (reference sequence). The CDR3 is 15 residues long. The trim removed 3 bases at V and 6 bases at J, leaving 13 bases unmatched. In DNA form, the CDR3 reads TGTGCCTGGAGCGGTCAGGGGGGCTACGCCTCTGAAGCTTTCTTT. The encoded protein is CAWSGQGGYASEAFF.

Here the CDR3 reads CASNPGLNTEAFF. The CDR3 nucleotides are TGTGCCAGCAACCCAGGGTTGAACACTGAAGCTTTCTTT. The V gene is TRBV6-6, the J gene TRBJ1-1; TRBD1 is a possible D gene (5 bases). Deletions cut 7 bases from V and 0 bases from J, with 9 bases between. CDR1 MNHNY and CDR2 SVGAGI come from the germline V gene (reference sequence). The CDR3 spans 13 residues.

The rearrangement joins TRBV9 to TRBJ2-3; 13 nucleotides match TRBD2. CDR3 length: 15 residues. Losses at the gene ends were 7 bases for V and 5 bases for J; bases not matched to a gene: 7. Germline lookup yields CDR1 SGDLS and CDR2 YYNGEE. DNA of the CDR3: TGTGCCAGCGGACGACTAGCGGGAGGAATAGATACGCAGTATTTT. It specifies CASGRLAGGIDTQYF.

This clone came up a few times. CDR3 in DNA: TGTGCCAGCAGCTCACGTTATGGGACAGCCTCCTACGAGCAGTACTTC. It yields the protein CASSSRYGTASYEQYF. The genes are TRBV7-8 and TRBJ2-7; the match to TRBD1 covers 7 bases. This CDR3 is built from 16 residues. Germline V gene lookup returns CDR1 SGHVS and CDR2 FQNEAQ. V gave up 4 bases and J gave up 0 bases; unmatched junction bases: 9. The complete variable domain, with remaining parts taken from reference TRBV7-8 and TRBJ2-7, reads GAGVSQSPRYKVAKRGQDVALRCDPISGHVSLFWYQQALGQGPEFLTYFQNEAQLDKSGLPSDRFFAERPEGSVSTLKIQRTQQEDSAVYLCASSSRYGTASYEQYFGPGTRLTVT.

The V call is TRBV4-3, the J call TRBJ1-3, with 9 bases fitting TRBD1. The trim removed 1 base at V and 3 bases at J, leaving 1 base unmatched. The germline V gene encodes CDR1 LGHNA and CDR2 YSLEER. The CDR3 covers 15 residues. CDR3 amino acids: CASSQGTGVGNTIYF. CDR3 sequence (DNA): TGCGCCAGCAGCCAAGGGACAGGGGTTGGAAACACCATATATTTT.

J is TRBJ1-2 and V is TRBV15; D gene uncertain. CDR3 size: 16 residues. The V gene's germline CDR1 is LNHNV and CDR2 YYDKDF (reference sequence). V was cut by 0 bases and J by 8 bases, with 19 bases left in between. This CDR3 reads CATSRDLGDSVGGYTF. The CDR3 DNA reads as TGTGCCACCAGCAGAGATCTCGGGGATTCTGTGGGGGGCTACACCTTC.

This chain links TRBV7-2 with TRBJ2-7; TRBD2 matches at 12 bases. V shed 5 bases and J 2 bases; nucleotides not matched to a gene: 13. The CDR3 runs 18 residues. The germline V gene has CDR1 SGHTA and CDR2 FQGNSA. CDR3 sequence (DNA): TGTGCCAGCAGCAGGGGACTAGCGGGTAGAACCACCCCCTACGAGCAGTACTTC. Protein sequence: CASSRGLAGRTTPYEQYF.

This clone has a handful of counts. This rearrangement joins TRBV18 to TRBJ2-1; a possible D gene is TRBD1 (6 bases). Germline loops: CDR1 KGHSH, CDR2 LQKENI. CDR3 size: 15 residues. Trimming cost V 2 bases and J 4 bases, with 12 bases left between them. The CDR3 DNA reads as TGTGCCAGCTCACCAGGATTTGGACAGTACAATGAGCAGTTCTTC. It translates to CASSPGFGQYNEQFF.